One and the same sample provided the 32 T cell receptor beta chains below, sequenced in a study of blood T cells in healthy people across ages. For the second PCR, which ran for about 6 to 11 cycles, a sample-barcoded 5' primer and a J-beta primer mix were used. MiXCR, run by TCRdb on the 5' RACE reads, gives a single entry per CDR3 protein. Of under 2,000,000 distinct CDR3 sequences in the sample, approximately 50% are singletons; the top ten hold less than 2.5%. Sequenced: blood. Every receptor here comes from a woman aged 40 to 50 in good health.

The CDR3 here is CASSYPRRRTGIGYSNQPQHF. The CDR3 DNA is TGTGCCAGCAGTTACCCACGTCGAAGGACAGGGATCGGATATAGCAATCAGCCCCAGCATTTT. The V gene is TRBV6-2 or TRBV6-3, the J gene TRBJ1-5; 8 bases fit TRBD1. After removal of 2 bases from V and 0 bases from J, the junction contained 18 bases not matched to a gene. The germline gives CDR1 MNHEY, CDR2 SVGEGT. The CDR3 runs to 21 residues.

This clonotype has a single count. The chain uses TRBV9 and TRBJ2-3, with TRBD1 matching 8 bases. The V gene end was trimmed by 0 bases and the J gene end by 2 bases; junction bases not matched to a gene: 5. Germline V lookup: CDR1 SGDLS, CDR2 YYNGEE. The CDR3 extends over 16 amino acids. This chain's CDR3 is CASSVGAGGDTDTQYF. In DNA form, the CDR3 reads TGTGCCAGCAGCGTAGGGGCAGGGGGCGACACAGATACGCAGTATTTT.

The rearrangement links TRBV4-2 to TRBJ2-3; 7 bases agree with TRBD2. This CDR3 comprises 16 residues. With 2 bases clipped from V and 2 bases from J, the junction kept 7 bases outside the gene matches. The germline V gene encodes CDR1 LGHNA and CDR2 YNFKEQ. CDR3 loop: CASSQPAGELTDTQYF. In DNA, the CDR3 is TGTGCCAGCAGCCAACCGGCGGGGGAGCTCACAGATACGCAGTATTTT.

J is TRBJ2-7 and V is TRBV4-3; D is uncertain. There are 16 residues in the CDR3. CDR1 is LGHNA and CDR2 is YSLEER in the germline V gene. V was trimmed by 0 bases and J by 7 bases, leaving 19 bases between them. The CDR3 bases are TGCGCCAGCAGCCAAGATCAGGCAATTTGGAACAATGAGCAGTACTTC. This gives the protein CASSQDQAIWNNEQYF.

The chain combines TRBV15 with TRBJ2-7; the match to TRBD2 covers 14 bases. This CDR3 has 16 amino acids. Trimming took 5 bases from V and 7 from J; bases not matched to a gene: 10. Germline V lookup: CDR1 LNHNV, CDR2 YYDKDF (reference sequence). CDR3 nucleotide sequence: TGTGCCACCAGCCTCGAGACTAGCGGGGGGGTACATGAGCAGTACTTC. It translates to CATSLETSGGVHEQYF.

As DNA, the CDR3 is TGTGCCAGCAGTGAAGGTCGGCCTGCCCTATCCTACGAGCAGTACTTC. It codes for CASSEGRPALSYEQYF. The chain combines TRBV2 with TRBJ2-7; D call uncertain. The germline V and J ends were trimmed by 1 base and 1 base, with 14 bases remaining between them. The CDR3 is 16 amino acids. The germline CDR1 and CDR2 sequences are SNHLY and FYNNEI.

The chain is built from TRBV7-2 and TRBJ1-2, with D unclear. Trimming stripped 4 bases from V and 8 bases from J, with 11 bases between. This CDR3 comprises 12 residues. Germline assignment: CDR1 SGHTA and CDR2 FQGNSA. The DNA of the CDR3 is TGTGCCAGCAGCTCCCCAACGTACGGCTACACCTTC. It codes for CASSSPTYGYTF.

CDR3 sequence (DNA): TGTGCCAGCAGTTCGAATGGAGTTAACTATGGCTACACCTTC. Amino acids: CASSSNGVNYGYTF. This chain uses TRBV7-9 with TRBJ1-2; unclear D gene. This CDR3 has 14 residues. CDR1 and CDR2 from the germline V gene are SEHNR and FQNEAQ (reference sequence). Trimming removed 6 bases from V and 1 base from J, with 12 bases in between.

Points on this clonotype: One base away lies a much larger clone, so this may be a sequencing read error. The chain links TRBV7-2 to TRBJ1-2; TRBD1 matches at 7 bases. The CDR3 contains 14 residues. Germline loops: CDR1 SGHTA, CDR2 FQGNSA. Trimming took 3 bases from V and 2 from J; bases not matched to a gene: 3. CDR3 region: CASSFVTGNYGYTF. In DNA, the CDR3 is TGTGCCAGCAGCTTCGTGACAGGGAACTATGGCTACACCTTC.

The chain links TRBV12-3 or TRBV12-4 to TRBJ1-2; D unclear. This CDR3 has 11 amino acids. V was pared by 8 bases and J by 3 bases, with 7 bases between. The CDR3 bases are TGTGCCAGCGCAGGCGACTATGGCTACACCTTC. This gives the protein CASAGDYGYTF.

The chain links TRBV19 to TRBJ1-1; no clear D. The CDR3 has 13 amino acids. CDR1 is LNHDA and CDR2 is SQIVND in the germline V gene (reference sequence). V dropped 6 bases and J dropped 1 base, with 9 bases sitting between them. The DNA for the CDR3 is TGTGCCAGTAGCCACGTCGGGAACACTGAAGCTTTCTTT. Translated, it gives CASSHVGNTEAFF.

This clonotype was seen a handful of times. This rearrangement joins TRBV3-1 to TRBJ2-5, with D unclear. Germline V gene data show CDR1 as LGHDT and CDR2 as YNNKEL (reference sequence). V was trimmed by 3 bases and J by 9 bases, leaving 20 bases between them. The CDR3 runs to 15 residues. The CDR3 protein is CASSQAIRVSRSQYF. The CDR3 bases are TGTGCCAGCAGCCAGGCGATCCGGGTTTCACGGTCCCAGTACTTC.

The rearrangement uses TRBV19 and TRBJ2-3; the match to TRBD1 covers 7 bases. Germline V gives CDR1 LNHDA, CDR2 SQIVND (reference sequence). The CDR3 extends over 14 amino acids. V lost 6 bases, J lost 4 bases, and 7 bases stayed unmatched. CDR3 sequence: CASRSRTGPDTQYF. CDR3 DNA: TGTGCCAGTAGGAGCAGGACAGGCCCAGATACGCAGTATTTT.

This clonotype has more than one count but fewer than ten. The chain combines TRBV25-1 with TRBJ2-5, with D unclear. The CDR3 consists of 15 residues. Between the trimmed V and J ends, which lost 3 bases and 2 bases, there was a span of 13 bases. Germline CDR1 MGHDK, CDR2 SYGVNS. The CDR3 nucleotides are TGTGCCAGCAGTGATTTAAGGGTTATTCAAGAGACCCAGTACTTC. This gives the protein CASSDLRVIQETQYF.

The chain links TRBV7-2 to TRBJ1-2; TRBD1 might be the D (5 bases). Trimming stripped 1 base from V and 4 bases from J, with 16 bases between. This CDR3 has 16 residues. CDR1 SGHTA and CDR2 FQGNSA come from the germline V gene. Here the CDR3 reads CASSLGGSGIIYGYTF. For the CDR3, the DNA is TGTGCCAGCAGCTTAGGGGGGAGCGGGATCATCTATGGCTACACCTTC. The entire variable domain, with the rest obtained from reference TRBV7-2 and TRBJ1-2, is as follows: GAGVSQSPSNKVTEKGKDVELRCDPISGHTALYWYRQSLGQGLEFLIYFQGNSAPDKSGLPSDRFSAERTGGSVSTLTIQRTQQEDSAVYLCASSLGGSGIIYGYTFGSGTRLTVV.

The chain combines TRBV20-1 with TRBJ2-1; 8 bases align to TRBD1. Germline V gene lookup returns CDR1 DFQATT and CDR2 SNEGSKA (reference sequence). V was clipped by 0 bases and J by 8 bases; unmatched bases: 0. CDR3 length equals 12 residues. CDR3 loop: CSARETGDEQFF. CDR3 DNA: TGCAGTGCTAGAGAGACAGGGGATGAGCAGTTCTTC.

V and J are TRBV4-3 and TRBJ1-1; possibly TRBD1 for D (5 bases). The V gene's germline CDR1 is LGHNA and CDR2 YSLEER. There are 16 residues in the CDR3. The V and J ends lost 5 bases and 2 bases respectively, with 18 bases between them. CDR3 residues: CASSLGEGLGNTEAFF. In nucleotides, the CDR3 is TGCGCCAGCAGCTTGGGAGAGGGGTTGGGAAACACTGAAGCTTTCTTT.

The rearrangement uses TRBV20-1 and TRBJ1-5, with 8 bases fitting TRBD1. Looked up from germline, CDR1 is DFQATT and CDR2 is SNEGSKA (reference sequence). The ends lost 2 bases at V and 4 bases at J; junction bases unmatched: 4. This CDR3 contains 14 residues. Here the CDR3 DNA reads TGCAGTGCTAGAAGACAGGGGAGGAATCAGCCCCAGCATTTT. Residues: CSARRQGRNQPQHF.

This sequence joins TRBV2 and TRBJ2-5; 9 nucleotides agree with TRBD2. The J call may be mistaken, given a closer DNA end match to TRBJ2-7. The CDR3 loop spans 17 amino acids. Germline lookup yields CDR1 SNHLY and CDR2 FYNNEI. This CDR3 is CASSESGIAGALGEQYF. The CDR3 DNA sequence: TGTGCCAGCAGTGAAAGTGGGATAGCGGGGGCTCTTGGCGAGCAGTACTTC.

V and J are TRBV15 and TRBJ1-6; possibly TRBD1 for D (6 bases). V shed 0 bases and J shed 3 bases, with 12 bases lying between them. The germline V gene has CDR1 LNHNV and CDR2 YYDKDF (reference sequence). This CDR3 contains 17 residues. The CDR3 DNA reads as TGTGCCACCAGCAGAGATCGTGCGACAGGCTATAATTCACCCCTCCACTTT. Its translation: CATSRDRATGYNSPLHF.

This sequence joins TRBV7-8 and TRBJ2-3, with D uncertain. Trimming took off 5 bases at V and 2 bases at J, with 11 bases between the two ends. The CDR3 is made up of 14 amino acids. Per germline, CDR1 SGHVS and CDR2 FQNEAQ. CDR3 sequence (DNA): TGTGCCAGCAGCATCCGGTCAATCACAGATACGCAGTATTTT. This encodes CASSIRSITDTQYF.

This clonotype has more than one count but fewer than ten. The chain has TRBV9 and TRBJ2-1, with 8 bases fitting TRBD2. The trim removed 1 base at V and 8 bases at J, leaving 5 bases unmatched. This CDR3 region has 14 residues. CDR1 and CDR2 from the germline V gene are SGDLS and YYNGEE. CDR3 nucleotide sequence: TGTGCCAGCAGCGTAAAGGACGGGGGGGATGAGCAGTTCTTC. It encodes CASSVKDGGDEQFF.

This clonotype has just a few counts. The rearrangement joins TRBV7-2 to TRBJ2-7; D is uncertain. CDR3 length equals 15 residues. CDR1 SGHTA and CDR2 FQGNSA come from the germline V gene. Trimming took 2 bases from V and 2 from J, leaving 13 bases between them. The CDR3 protein is CASSLRSEATYEQYF. The CDR3 nucleotides are TGTGCCAGCAGCTTAAGGTCAGAGGCAACCTACGAGCAGTACTTC.

V gene TRBV3-1 combines with J gene TRBJ2-3, with 9 bases aligning to TRBD1. CDR1 is LGHDT, CDR2 YNNKEL, per germline (reference sequence). CDR3 length: 16 residues. After removal of 4 bases from V and 4 bases from J, the junction contained 9 bases not matched to a gene. As DNA, the CDR3 is TGTGCCAGCAGCCCAACCGGGACAGGGTGGGCAGATACGCAGTATTTT. This codes for CASSPTGTGWADTQYF.

V is TRBV28 and J is TRBJ1-2; a weak D match, TRBD1 (5 bases). Per the germline V gene, CDR1 is MDHEN and CDR2 is SYDVKM. The CDR3 sequence is 15 residues long. The ends were cut back, 5 bases at V and 8 bases at J, with 21 bases in the middle. The CDR3 sequence: CASSLPVMRGGGYTF. The CDR3, as DNA: TGTGCCAGCAGTCTCCCCGTGATGAGGGGAGGAGGCTACACCTTC.

This chain connects TRBV2 to TRBJ1-5, with 9 bases fitting TRBD1. V gave up 7 bases and J gave up 3 bases; unmatched junction bases: 4. This CDR3 region has 14 residues. In germline, CDR1 is SNHLY, CDR2 FYNNEI. CDR3 bases: TGTGCCAGCAAGGACAGGGGCTTCAATCAGCCCCAGCATTTT. Its protein product is CASKDRGFNQPQHF.

This sequence joins TRBV2 and TRBJ2-5; D gene ambiguous. The assigned J gene may be wrong: the sequence end matches TRBJ2-7 better. The V gene's germline CDR1 is SNHLY and CDR2 FYNNEI. The CDR3 has 16 amino acids. This CDR3 is CASSEGLTVAGFEQYF. CDR3 sequence (DNA): TGTGCCAGCAGTGAGGGTCTAACGGTGGCTGGTTTCGAGCAGTACTTC.

This clonotype was observed a handful of times. The chain is built from TRBV27 and TRBJ2-1, with no clear D. Deletions cut 5 bases from V and 9 bases from J, with 11 bases between. The CDR3 runs 12 residues. Germline V CDR1 and CDR2: MNHEY, SMNVEV (reference sequence). The CDR3 is CASSDPMGEQFF. CDR3 bases: TGTGCCAGCAGTGACCCGATGGGTGAGCAGTTCTTC.

The V call is TRBV5-1, the J call TRBJ1-1; maybe TRBD1 (5 bases). Trimming took off 3 bases at V and 4 bases at J, with 13 bases between the two ends. Per the germline V gene, CDR1 is SGHRS and CDR2 is YFSETQ. The CDR3 has 14 residues. The CDR3 protein is CASSYGRRGTEAFF. The CDR3 DNA reads TGCGCCAGCAGCTACGGGAGAAGGGGCACTGAAGCTTTCTTT.

The chain recombines TRBV6-5 with TRBJ2-1, with a weak D call TRBD1 (6 bases). Germline loops: CDR1 MNHEY, CDR2 SVGAGI. The V end lost 6 bases, the J end lost 6 bases, and 12 bases lay between the germline ends. This CDR3 spans 13 amino acids. CDR3 sequence reads: CASRKDSFNEQFF. The CDR3, as DNA: TGTGCCAGCAGGAAGGACAGCTTCAATGAGCAGTTCTTC.

This CDR3 reads CASRLTRELYGYTF. CDR3 bases: TGTGCCAGCAGGTTAACGAGGGAACTCTATGGCTACACCTTC. This chain links TRBV12-3 or TRBV12-4 with TRBJ1-2; D is unclear. The CDR3 sequence is 14 residues long. The germline V and J ends were trimmed by 6 bases and 4 bases, with 15 bases remaining between them.

The V and J genes are TRBV2 and TRBJ1-2; D is undetermined. V lost 6 bases, J lost 8 bases, and 10 bases lay in between. CDR3 length: 11 residues. Per germline, CDR1 SNHLY and CDR2 FYNNEI. CDR3 nucleotides: TGTGCCAGCAGCGCTCATAACGGCTACACCTTC. Its translation: CASSAHNGYTF. Based on the CDR3 plus reference TRBV2 and TRBJ1-2, the full variable domain is EPEVTQTPSHQVTQMGQEVILRCVPISNHLYFYWYRQILGQKVEFLVSFYNNEISEKSEIFDDQFSVERPDGSNFTLKIRSTKLEDSAMYFCASSAHNGYTFGSGTRLTVV.